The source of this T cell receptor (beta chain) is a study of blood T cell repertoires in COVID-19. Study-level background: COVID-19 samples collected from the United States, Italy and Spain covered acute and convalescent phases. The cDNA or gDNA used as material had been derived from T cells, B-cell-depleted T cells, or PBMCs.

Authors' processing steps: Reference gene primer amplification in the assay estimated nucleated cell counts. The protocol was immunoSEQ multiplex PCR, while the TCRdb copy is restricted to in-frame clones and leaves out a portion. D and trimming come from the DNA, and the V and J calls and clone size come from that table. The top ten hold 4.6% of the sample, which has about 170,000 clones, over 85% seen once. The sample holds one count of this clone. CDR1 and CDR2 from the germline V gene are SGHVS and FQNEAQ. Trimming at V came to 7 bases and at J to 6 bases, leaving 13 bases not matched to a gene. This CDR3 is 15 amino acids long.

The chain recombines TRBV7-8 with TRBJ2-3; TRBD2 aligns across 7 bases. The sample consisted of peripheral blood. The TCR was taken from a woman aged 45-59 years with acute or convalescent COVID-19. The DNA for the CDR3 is TGTGCCAGCACGGCGGGGGTTGAAGTAGAGGATACGCAGTATTTT. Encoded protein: CASTAGVEVEDTQYF.